The 4 T cell receptor beta chains listed next were all sequenced from one sample in a study of shared clonotypes between healthy human individuals. The data were produced by immunoSEQ multiplex PCR, yet TCRdb's version contains in-frame clones alone and is incomplete. The sample records roughly 770,000 clones, 95% to 97% being singletons. Selected positively for CCR7 and CD45RO-negative, naive CD8 cells excluded terminally differentiated effector memory CD45RA+ cells. The specimen sequenced was naive CD8+ T cells sorted from blood. The receptors come from a man younger than 45 in good health.

The gene calls are TRBV6-6 and TRBJ1-1; no definite D call. Germline assignment: CDR1 MNHNY and CDR2 SVGAGI (reference sequence). The length of the CDR3 is 12 residues. Trimming pared 4 bases from V and 1 base from J, leaving 4 bases between. The CDR3 here is CASSLTNTEAFF. The CDR3 DNA reads TGTGCCAGCAGTTTGACGAACACTGAAGCTTTCTTT.

The chain links TRBV19 to TRBJ2-3; 11 positions match TRBD1. The CDR3 loop spans 18 amino acids. Germline V gene data show CDR1 as LNHDA and CDR2 as SQIVND (reference sequence). Germline trimming cut 5 bases from V and 3 bases from J; bases unmatched to any gene: 13. This CDR3 reads CASSRSLPGQGVTDTQYF. CDR3 DNA sequence: TGTGCCAGTAGTCGTAGCCTACCGGGACAGGGGGTGACAGATACGCAGTATTTT.

The rearrangement uses TRBV27 and TRBJ1-5, with unresolved D. The CDR3 has 15 amino acids. Germline CDR1 reads MNHEY; CDR2 reads SMNVEV (reference sequence). V was trimmed by 6 bases and J by 7 bases, leaving 19 bases between them. This CDR3 is CASRVGVGNPQPQHF. CDR3 nucleotides: TGTGCCAGCAGAGTCGGGGTAGGTAACCCCCAGCCCCAGCATTTT.

CDR3 DNA sequence: TGTGCCAGCAGCCTTCGACAGGGTGGCACTGAAGCTTTCTTT. Its translation: CASSLRQGGTEAFF. The V and J genes are TRBV28 and TRBJ1-1; 7 bases match TRBD1. The V gene's germline CDR1 is MDHEN and CDR2 SYDVKM. J lost 4 bases, V lost 6 bases, and 8 bases had no gene match. The CDR3 is made up of 14 amino acids.